This record concerns one T cell receptor beta chain sequence. The data belong to a study of cytomegalovirus exposure and HLA in healthy donors. Use of 60 Vbeta and 13 Jbeta primers characterized the PCR. TCRdb keeps only in-frame clones here, not all; method: immunoSEQ multiplex PCR. Here the sample spans 130,000 or so clones, around 65% being singletons. Looked up from germline, CDR1 is SGHTA and CDR2 is FQGNSA. The CDR3 is 16 residues long. This clonotype was sampled from an older woman in good health and CMV-seronegative. V and J are TRBV7-2 and TRBJ2-5; D perhaps matches TRBD2 (6 bases). The J call may be incorrect, as the DNA end agrees better with TRBJ2-7. Sequenced: PBMCs. The CDR3 spells CASSPTGGSGSYEQYF. Written as DNA, the CDR3 is TGTGCCAGCAGCCCGACCGGGGGTAGCGGCTCCTACGAGCAGTACTTC.